These 4 T cell receptor beta chains were sequenced from one sample in a study of OX40 agonist ivuxolimab in advanced cancers. This table comes from immunoSEQ multiplex PCR, and its TCRdb copy is limited to in-frame clones, with some not included. The sample lists fewer than 25,000 clones, more than 80% occurring once. Here the sequenced sample was CD4+ or CD8+ T cells sorted from blood, taken in a trial of the OX40 agonist ivuxolimab. These receptors were collected from an adult with an advanced solid tumor such as melanoma, head and neck, liver or kidney cancer.

The V call is TRBV19, the J call TRBJ2-3; 9 bases fit TRBD2. V was clipped by 2 bases and J by 4 bases; unmatched bases: 4. CDR3 size: 15 residues. Germline CDR1 is LNHDA and CDR2 is SQIVND (reference sequence). The CDR3 nucleotides read TGTGCCAGTAGTATAAGGACTAGCGTCTCAGATACGCAGTATTTT. Its translation: CASSIRTSVSDTQYF.

The chain uses TRBV5-6 and TRBJ2-7; 14 nucleotides agree with TRBD2. V shed 4 bases and J 6 bases; nucleotides not matched to a gene: 9. The germline V gene has CDR1 SGHDT and CDR2 YYEEEE. The CDR3 runs to 16 residues. The CDR3 sequence: CASSRRLGLAGGEQYF. CDR3 coding DNA: TGTGCCAGCAGCCGGCGGTTAGGACTAGCGGGAGGCGAGCAGTACTTC.

This clone was counted only a few times. V and J are TRBV5-1 and TRBJ2-6; D uncertain. The length of the CDR3 is 15 residues. Trimming pared 4 bases from V and 0 bases from J, leaving 8 bases between. In germline, CDR1 is SGHRS, CDR2 YFSETQ. In DNA, the CDR3 is TGCGCCAGCAGCCCTGACGGCTCTGGGGCCAACGTCCTGACTTTC. It yields the protein CASSPDGSGANVLTF.

The chain combines TRBV11-2 with TRBJ2-1; D unresolved. This CDR3 has 12 amino acids. Trimming left V 5 bases short and J 3 bases short, with 5 bases between. The germline V gene encodes CDR1 SGHAT and CDR2 FQNNGV. Here the CDR3 DNA reads TGTGCCAGCAGCCGTGACTACAATGAGCAGTTCTTC. Its translation is CASSRDYNEQFF.